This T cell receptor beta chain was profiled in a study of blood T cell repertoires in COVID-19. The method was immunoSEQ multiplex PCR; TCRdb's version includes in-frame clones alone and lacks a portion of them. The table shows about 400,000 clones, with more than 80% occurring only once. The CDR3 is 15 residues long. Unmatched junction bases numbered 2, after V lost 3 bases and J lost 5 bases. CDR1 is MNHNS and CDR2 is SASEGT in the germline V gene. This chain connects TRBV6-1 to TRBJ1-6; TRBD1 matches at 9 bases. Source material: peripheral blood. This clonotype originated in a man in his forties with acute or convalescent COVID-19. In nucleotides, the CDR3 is TGTGCCAGCAGTGATAGGACAGGGGATAATTCACCCCTCCACTTT. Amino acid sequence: CASSDRTGDNSPLHF.